This TCR beta chain was identified during a study of blood T cell repertoires in COVID-19. As for the study in general: The origin of the acute and convalescent COVID-19 samples was the United States, Italy and Spain. PBMCs, B-cell-depleted T cells, or T cells were the source of the cDNA or gDNA that made up the material.

Repertoires were generated with immunoSEQ multiplex PCR, while TCRdb's copy carries only in-frame clones and drops some. The repertoire holds roughly 120,000 clones, with around three quarters as singletons. The CDR3 contains 16 residues. V was shortened by 0 bases and J by 1 base, with 11 bases between the two germline ends. Germline assignment: CDR1 SGDLS and CDR2 YYNGEE. This receptor was identified in a man aged 70 or older with acute or convalescent COVID-19. The chain employs TRBV9 and TRBJ2-1; D perhaps matches TRBD1 (5 bases). Sequencing input: peripheral blood. CDR3 sequence (DNA): TGTGCCAGCAGCGTAGACCCGGACACGTCCTACAATGAGCAGTTCTTC. As protein: CASSVDPDTSYNEQFF.